The T cell receptor (beta chain) under discussion was sequenced for a study of blood T cell repertoires in COVID-19. Only in-frame clones appear in the TCRdb table, and some are missing; sequencing was by immunoSEQ multiplex PCR. The profile shows 81,000 or so clones, over 75% of them singletons. V lost 4 bases, J lost 8 bases, and 19 bases stayed unmatched. The CDR3 is 19 residues long. CDR1 and CDR2 from the germline V gene are SGDLS and YYNGEE. This receptor was obtained from a man in his 70s with active or convalescent COVID-19. The sequenced sample was peripheral blood. The chain couples TRBV9 to TRBJ2-1; 12 bases agree with TRBD2. CDR3 in DNA: TGTGCCAGCAGCCTCAGAGGTCTAGCGGGGGGGCCGATGGGCGATGAGCAGTTCTTC. Its translation: CASSLRGLAGGPMGDEQFF.